A selection of T cell receptor beta chains follows, all from one sample in a study of blood T cell repertoires in COVID-19. Sequenced by immunoSEQ multiplex PCR; TCRdb stores in-frame clones only, minus some. The sample yields fewer than 350,000 clones, 89% seen once. The specimen was PBMCs or T cells enriched from blood (not recorded which). These receptors all stem from a man aged 55 to 70 who had recovered from COVID-19. Both conserved end residues are part of each CDR3. The D gene is left open where the match is weak. Some rows mark clone size as missing; the rest say once, few, many or name a class of expanded clone.

j_gene: TRBJ2-2
d_gene: TRBD2
abundance: NA
v_gene: TRBV27
CDR3aa: CASTGGAGRDTGELFF
CDR3nt: TGTGCCAGCACCGGAGGGGCAGGGAGGGACACCGGGGAGCTGTTTTTT

j_gene: TRBJ2-1
d_gene: TRBD1
abundance: NA
v_gene: TRBV27
CDR3aa: CASSTQGARSPNEQFF
CDR3nt: TGTGCCAGCAGTACACAGGGGGCTAGGAGCCCCAATGAGCAGTTCTTC

j_gene: TRBJ2-1
d_gene: TRBD1
abundance: once
v_gene: TRBV9
CDR3aa: CASSAEVPGQGRTDNEQFF
CDR3nt: TGTGCCAGCAGCGCCGAAGTCCCGGGACAGGGCCGGACGGACAATGAGCAGTTCTTC

j_gene: TRBJ1-2
d_gene: NA
abundance: NA
v_gene: TRBV6-5
CDR3aa: CASTFGRAGGYTF
CDR3nt: TGTGCCAGCACCTTCGGCAGGGCTGGTGGCTACACCTTC

j_gene: TRBJ2-3
d_gene: NA
abundance: NA
v_gene: TRBV7-3
CDR3aa: CASSLQAGRTDTQYF
CDR3nt: TGTGCCAGCAGCTTGCAAGCGGGCCGCACAGATACGCAGTATTTT

j_gene: TRBJ1-5
d_gene: TRBD1
abundance: NA
v_gene: TRBV15
CDR3aa: CATTFDRGLDQPQHF
CDR3nt: TGTGCCACCACCTTTGACAGGGGGCTGGATCAGCCCCAGCATTTT

j_gene: TRBJ2-3
d_gene: NA
abundance: NA
v_gene: TRBV28
CDR3aa: CASNNAGSTDTQYF
CDR3nt: TGTGCCAGCAACAATGCCGGGAGCACAGATACGCAGTATTTT

j_gene: TRBJ1-3
d_gene: TRBD1
abundance: few
v_gene: TRBV28
CDR3aa: CASSSGGYSGNTIYF
CDR3nt: TGTGCCAGCTCTTCAGGGGGTTACAGTGGAAACACCATATATTTT

j_gene: TRBJ2-6
d_gene: TRBD2
abundance: NA
v_gene: TRBV28
CDR3aa: CASRGLAGVSGANVLTF
CDR3nt: TGTGCCAGCCGGGGGCTAGCGGGGGTCTCTGGGGCCAACGTCCTGACTTTC

j_gene: TRBJ1-1
d_gene: NA
abundance: NA
v_gene: TRBV6-5
CDR3aa: CASSYWAGPDAFF
CDR3nt: TGTGCCAGCAGTTACTGGGCAGGCCCTGACGCTTTCTTT

j_gene: TRBJ1-4
d_gene: NA
abundance: NA
v_gene: TRBV4-2
CDR3aa: CASSQLGTRRYPGGEKLFF
CDR3nt: TGTGCCAGCAGCCAGTTGGGGACAAGGAGATACCCAGGTGGTGAAAAACTGTTTTTT

j_gene: TRBJ2-3
d_gene: TRBD2
abundance: once
v_gene: TRBV3-1/TRBV3-2
CDR3aa: CASSARTSGLDTQYF
CDR3nt: TGTGCCAGCAGCGCCCGGACTAGCGGGCTAGATACGCAGTATTTT

j_gene: TRBJ1-3
d_gene: NA
abundance: NA
v_gene: TRBV3-1/TRBV3-2
CDR3aa: CASSQAGAMSGNTIYF
CDR3nt: TGTGCCAGCAGCCAAGCAGGGGCGATGTCTGGAAACACCATATATTTT

j_gene: TRBJ1-4
d_gene: TRBD1
abundance: once
v_gene: TRBV5-1
CDR3aa: CASSLLGTGNEKLFF
CDR3nt: TGCGCCAGCAGCTTGCTGGGGACAGGGAATGAAAAACTGTTTTTT

j_gene: TRBJ1-6
d_gene: NA
abundance: once
v_gene: TRBV19
CDR3aa: CASSIAGSPLHF
CDR3nt: TGTGCCAGTAGTATAGCGGGATCACCCCTCCACTTT

j_gene: TRBJ2-1
d_gene: NA
abundance: NA
v_gene: TRBV4-3
CDR3aa: CASSHEREHEQFF
CDR3nt: TGCGCCAGCAGCCATGAACGGGAGCATGAGCAGTTCTTC

j_gene: TRBJ1-4
d_gene: NA
abundance: few
v_gene: TRBV21-1
CDR3aa: CASSKAQGLGEKLFF
CDR3nt: TGTGCCAGCAGCAAAGCGCAGGGGTTGGGGGAAAAACTGTTTTTT

j_gene: TRBJ1-2
d_gene: TRBD1
abundance: NA
v_gene: TRBV28
CDR3aa: CASRFGTGIRLTNYGYTF
CDR3nt: TGTGCCAGCAGGTTCGGGACAGGGATACGCCTTACCAACTATGGCTACACCTTC

j_gene: TRBJ2-5
d_gene: TRBD2
abundance: NA
v_gene: TRBV19
CDR3aa: CASSLGGLADIRETQYF
CDR3nt: TGTGCCAGTAGTCTCGGGGGACTAGCGGACATCCGGGAGACCCAGTACTTC

j_gene: TRBJ2-3
d_gene: NA
abundance: NA
v_gene: TRBV27
CDR3aa: CASSMDSRPPDTQYF
CDR3nt: TGTGCCAGCAGTATGGACAGCCGCCCTCCAGATACGCAGTATTTT

j_gene: TRBJ2-2
d_gene: TRBD2
abundance: NA
v_gene: TRBV7-3
CDR3aa: CASSSGLAGENTGELFF
CDR3nt: TGTGCCAGCAGCTCGGGACTAGCGGGAGAAAACACCGGGGAGCTGTTTTTT

j_gene: TRBJ2-7
d_gene: TRBD2
abundance: NA
v_gene: TRBV4-2
CDR3aa: CASSPLTSGPSYEQYF
CDR3nt: TGTGCCAGCAGCCCCCTGACTAGCGGGCCCTCCTACGAGCAGTACTTC

j_gene: TRBJ2-1
d_gene: TRBD2
abundance: NA
v_gene: TRBV18
CDR3aa: CASSLERGNEQFF
CDR3nt: TGTGCCAGCTCACTAGAGCGGGGCAATGAGCAGTTCTTC

j_gene: TRBJ2-7
d_gene: NA
abundance: NA
v_gene: TRBV29-1
CDR3aa: CSVATGEEYEQYF
CDR3nt: TGCAGCGTTGCTACGGGAGAGGAGTACGAGCAGTACTTC

j_gene: TRBJ1-6
d_gene: NA
abundance: NA
v_gene: TRBV5-1
CDR3aa: CASSLAGDNSPLHF
CDR3nt: TGCGCCAGCAGCTTAGCGGGGGATAATTCACCCCTCCACTTT

j_gene: TRBJ2-7
d_gene: NA
abundance: NA
v_gene: TRBV29-1
CDR3aa: CSVEVSSYEQYF
CDR3nt: TGCAGCGTTGAAGTCAGTTCCTACGAGCAGTACTTC

j_gene: TRBJ1-1
d_gene: TRBD1
abundance: NA
v_gene: TRBV7-2
CDR3aa: CASSSTSGGGTEAFF
CDR3nt: TGTGCCAGCAGCTCTACCTCAGGGGGAGGCACTGAAGCTTTCTTT

j_gene: TRBJ1-2
d_gene: NA
abundance: NA
v_gene: TRBV6-5
CDR3aa: CASSYNGSPGGYTF
CDR3nt: TGTGCCAGCAGTTACAATGGATCCCCGGGAGGCTACACCTTC

j_gene: TRBJ2-7
d_gene: TRBD1
abundance: NA
v_gene: TRBV6-2/TRBV6-3
CDR3aa: CASSQDRGTYEQYF
CDR3nt: TGTGCCAGCAGTCAGGACAGGGGTACTTACGAGCAGTACTTC

j_gene: TRBJ2-3
d_gene: TRBD1
abundance: NA
v_gene: TRBV14
CDR3aa: CASSKDRAPDTQYF
CDR3nt: TGTGCCAGCAGCAAGGACAGGGCACCAGATACGCAGTATTTT

j_gene: TRBJ2-3
d_gene: TRBD1
abundance: NA
v_gene: TRBV5-4
CDR3aa: CASNRDRRTDTQYF
CDR3nt: TGTGCCAGCAACCGGGACAGGCGCACAGATACGCAGTATTTT

j_gene: TRBJ2-7
d_gene: NA
abundance: NA
v_gene: TRBV19
CDR3aa: CASNPAGSVGEQYF
CDR3nt: TGTGCCAGTAACCCTGCAGGGTCGGTGGGTGAGCAGTACTTC

j_gene: TRBJ2-1
d_gene: TRBD2
abundance: NA
v_gene: TRBV6-1
CDR3aa: CASSDQGTSGRDEQFF
CDR3nt: TGTGCCAGCAGTGATCAGGGGACTAGCGGGAGGGATGAGCAGTTCTTC

j_gene: TRBJ2-3
d_gene: NA
abundance: NA
v_gene: TRBV5-5
CDR3aa: CASSSTGSTDTQYF
CDR3nt: TGTGCCAGCAGCTCAACAGGGAGCACAGATACGCAGTATTTT

j_gene: TRBJ1-2
d_gene: TRBD1
abundance: NA
v_gene: TRBV24-1
CDR3aa: CATSDQRTGGVYGYTF
CDR3nt: TGTGCCACCAGTGATCAGAGGACAGGGGGAGTCTATGGCTACACCTTC

j_gene: TRBJ2-5
d_gene: TRBD2
abundance: NA
v_gene: TRBV2
CDR3aa: CASSEGGSLETQYF
CDR3nt: TGTGCCAGCAGTGAAGGCGGGAGCCTAGAGACCCAGTACTTC

j_gene: TRBJ2-2
d_gene: TRBD2
abundance: NA
v_gene: TRBV5-1
CDR3aa: CASSLVAGAGSGELFF
CDR3nt: TGCGCCAGCAGCTTGGTAGCGGGAGCCGGGAGCGGGGAGCTGTTTTTT

j_gene: TRBJ1-3
d_gene: NA
abundance: NA
v_gene: TRBV5-1
CDR3aa: CASSLVGSGGTIYF
CDR3nt: TGCGCCAGCAGCTTGGTTGGTTCGGGGGGCACCATATATTTT

j_gene: TRBJ2-7
d_gene: TRBD1
abundance: NA
v_gene: TRBV27
CDR3aa: CASSRRDRGSREQYF
CDR3nt: TGTGCCAGCTCCCGCCGGGACAGGGGGAGTCGCGAGCAGTACTTC

j_gene: TRBJ2-7
d_gene: NA
abundance: NA
v_gene: TRBV6-5
CDR3aa: CASRMIGRPTYEQYF
CDR3nt: TGTGCCAGCAGGATGATAGGGAGGCCAACCTACGAGCAGTACTTC

j_gene: TRBJ2-2
d_gene: NA
abundance: few
v_gene: TRBV9
CDR3aa: CASSVCPNADCELFF
CDR3nt: TGTGCCAGCAGCGTATGCCCGAACGCGGACTGTGAGCTGTTTTTT